This TCR beta chain was sequenced for a study of memory CD4+ T cells and cytomegalovirus serostatus. Study-level results: Repertoires predicted CMV serostatus with median bootstrapped AUC of around 0.96.

Single viable CD3+CD4+CD8-CD45RO+ cells were sorted as the memory CD4+ T cells. Donors' CMV status reflects serum IgG against pp150, pp28, p38, p52. Points on this clone: What it recognizes is unknown.

Assay used: immunoSEQ multiplex PCR; TCRdb lists only in-frame clones, some missing. In the table there are 35,000 to 50,000 clones, just under 80% of which are singletons. The germline V gene has CDR1 SGHKS and CDR2 YYEKEE (reference sequence). This CDR3 spans 15 amino acids. V shed 2 bases and J shed 2 bases, with 14 bases lying between them. The TCR was taken from an adult in good health and CMV-seronegative. V is TRBV5-5 and J is TRBJ2-7; D could derive from TRBD1 or TRBD2 (6 bases each). The specimen sequenced was memory CD4+ T cells from blood. The CDR3: CASSFLRGPTYEQYF. The CDR3 DNA sequence: TGTGCCAGCAGCTTCCTTCGGGGGCCGACCTACGAGCAGTACTTC. Variable domain in full (rest from reference TRBV5-5 and TRBJ2-7): DAGVTQSPTHLIKTRGQQVTLRCSPISGHKSVSWYQQVLGQGPQFIFQYYEKEERGRGNFPDRFSARQFPNYSSELNVNALLLGDSALYLCASSFLRGPTYEQYFGPGTRLTVT.